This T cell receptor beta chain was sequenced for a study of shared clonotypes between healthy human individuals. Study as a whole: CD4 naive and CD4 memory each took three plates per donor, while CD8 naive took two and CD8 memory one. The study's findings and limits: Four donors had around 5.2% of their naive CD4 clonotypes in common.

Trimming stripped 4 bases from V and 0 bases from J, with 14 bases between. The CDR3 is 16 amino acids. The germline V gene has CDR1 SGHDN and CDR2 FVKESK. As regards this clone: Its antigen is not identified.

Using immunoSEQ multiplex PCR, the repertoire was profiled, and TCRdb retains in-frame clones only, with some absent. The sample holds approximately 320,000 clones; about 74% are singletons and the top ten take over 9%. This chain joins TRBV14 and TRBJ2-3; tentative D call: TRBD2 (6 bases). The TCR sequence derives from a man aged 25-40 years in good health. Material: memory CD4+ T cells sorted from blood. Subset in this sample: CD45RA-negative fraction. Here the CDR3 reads CASSPYFAGSTDTQYF. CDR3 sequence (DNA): TGTGCCAGCAGCCCCTACTTCGCGGGGAGCACAGATACGCAGTATTTT.